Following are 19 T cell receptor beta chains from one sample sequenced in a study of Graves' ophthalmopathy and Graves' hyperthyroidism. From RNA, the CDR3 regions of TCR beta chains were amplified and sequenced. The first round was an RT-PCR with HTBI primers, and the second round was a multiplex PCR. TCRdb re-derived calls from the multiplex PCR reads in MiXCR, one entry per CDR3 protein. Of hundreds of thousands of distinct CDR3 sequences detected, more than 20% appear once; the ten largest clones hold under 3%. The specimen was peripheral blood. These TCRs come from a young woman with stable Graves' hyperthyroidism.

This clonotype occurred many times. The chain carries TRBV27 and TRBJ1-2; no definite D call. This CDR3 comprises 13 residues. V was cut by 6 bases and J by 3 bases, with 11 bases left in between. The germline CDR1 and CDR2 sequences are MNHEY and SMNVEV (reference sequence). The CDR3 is CASSFGEDYGYTF. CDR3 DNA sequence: TGTGCCAGCAGCTTCGGGGAGGACTATGGCTACACCTTC.

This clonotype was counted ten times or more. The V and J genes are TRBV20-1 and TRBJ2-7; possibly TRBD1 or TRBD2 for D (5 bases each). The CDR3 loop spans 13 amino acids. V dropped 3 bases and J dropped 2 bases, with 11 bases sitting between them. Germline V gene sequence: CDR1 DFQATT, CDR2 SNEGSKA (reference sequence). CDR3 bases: TGCAGTGCTAGGTGGGGGTACACCTACGAGCAGTACTTC. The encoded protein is CSARWGYTYEQYF.

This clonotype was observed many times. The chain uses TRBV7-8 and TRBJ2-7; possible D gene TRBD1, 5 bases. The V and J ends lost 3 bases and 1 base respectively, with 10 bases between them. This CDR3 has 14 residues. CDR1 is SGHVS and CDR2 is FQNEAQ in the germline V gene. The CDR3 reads CASSFLQASYEQYF. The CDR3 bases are TGTGCCAGCAGCTTCCTACAGGCTTCCTACGAGCAGTACTTC.

CDR3 sequence: CASRRHRYEQYF. CDR3 DNA sequence: TGTGCCAGCCGCCGACACCGCTACGAGCAGTACTTC. The V and J genes are TRBV2 and TRBJ2-7, with D uncertain. This CDR3 has 12 amino acids. V lost 8 bases, J lost 3 bases, and 11 bases lay in between. CDR1 and CDR2 from the germline V gene are SNHLY and FYNNEI.

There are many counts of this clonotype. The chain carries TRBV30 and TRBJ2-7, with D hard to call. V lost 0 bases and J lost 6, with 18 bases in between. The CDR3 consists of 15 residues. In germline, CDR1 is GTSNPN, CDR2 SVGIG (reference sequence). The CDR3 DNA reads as TGTGCCTGGAGTGTAGGGTCTGGATCGTTCTCCGAGCAGTACTTC. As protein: CAWSVGSGSFSEQYF.

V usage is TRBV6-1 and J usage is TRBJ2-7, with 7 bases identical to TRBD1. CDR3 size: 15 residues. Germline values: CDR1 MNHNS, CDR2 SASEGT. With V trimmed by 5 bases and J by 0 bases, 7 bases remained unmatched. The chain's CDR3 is CASSPTGKVSYEQYF. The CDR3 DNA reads TGTGCCAGCAGTCCGACAGGGAAAGTCTCCTACGAGCAGTACTTC.

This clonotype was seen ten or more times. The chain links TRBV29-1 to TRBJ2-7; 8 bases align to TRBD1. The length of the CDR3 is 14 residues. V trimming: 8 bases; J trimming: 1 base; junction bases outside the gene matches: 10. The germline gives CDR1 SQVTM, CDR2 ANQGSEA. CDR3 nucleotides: TGCAGCACTTCCGGAACAGGGGGATCCTACGAGCAGTACTTC. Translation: CSTSGTGGSYEQYF.

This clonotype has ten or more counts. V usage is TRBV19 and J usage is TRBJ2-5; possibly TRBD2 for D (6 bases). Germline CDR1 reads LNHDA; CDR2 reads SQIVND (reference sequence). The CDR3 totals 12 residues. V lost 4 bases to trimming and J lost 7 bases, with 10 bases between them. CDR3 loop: CASSSLGGTQYF. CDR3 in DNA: TGTGCCAGTAGTAGTTTGGGGGGGACCCAGTACTTC. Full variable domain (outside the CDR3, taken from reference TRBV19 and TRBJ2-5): DGGITQSPKYLFRKEGQNVTLSCEQNLNHDAMYWYRQDPGQGLRLIYYSQIVNDFQKGDIAEGYSVSREKKESFPLTVTSAQKNPTAFYLCASSSLGGTQYFGPGTRLLVL.

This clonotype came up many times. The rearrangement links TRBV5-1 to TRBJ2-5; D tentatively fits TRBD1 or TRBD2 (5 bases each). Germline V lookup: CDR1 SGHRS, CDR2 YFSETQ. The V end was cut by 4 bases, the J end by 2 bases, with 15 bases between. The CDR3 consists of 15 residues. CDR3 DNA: TGCGCCAGCAGCGGCCGGGACGCCCGTCAAGAGACCCAGTACTTC. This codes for CASSGRDARQETQYF. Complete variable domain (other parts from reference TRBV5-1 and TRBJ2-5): KAGVTQTPRYLIKTRGQQVTLSCSPISGHRSVSWYQQTPGQGLQFLFEYFSETQRNKGNFPGRFSGRQFSNSRSEMNVSTLELGDSALYLCASSGRDARQETQYFGPGTRLLVL.

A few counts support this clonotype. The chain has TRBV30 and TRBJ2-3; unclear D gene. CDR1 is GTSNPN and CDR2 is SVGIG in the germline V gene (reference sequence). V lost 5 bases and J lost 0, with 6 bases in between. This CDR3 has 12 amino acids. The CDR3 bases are TGTGCCTGGGCCCACAGCACAGATACGCAGTATTTT. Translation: CAWAHSTDTQYF.

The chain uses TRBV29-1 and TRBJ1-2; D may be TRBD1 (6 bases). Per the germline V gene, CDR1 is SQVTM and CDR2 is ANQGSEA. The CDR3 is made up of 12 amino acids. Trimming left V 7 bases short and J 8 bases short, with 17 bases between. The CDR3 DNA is TGCAGCGGGTCGGGACACCCCAGCGGCTACACCTTC. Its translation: CSGSGHPSGYTF.

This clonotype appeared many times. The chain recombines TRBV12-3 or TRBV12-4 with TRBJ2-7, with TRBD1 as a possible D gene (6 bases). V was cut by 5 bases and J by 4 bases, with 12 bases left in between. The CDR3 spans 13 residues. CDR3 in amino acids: CASSARQGYEQYF. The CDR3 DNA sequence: TGTGCCAGCAGTGCGCGCCAGGGGTACGAGCAGTACTTC.

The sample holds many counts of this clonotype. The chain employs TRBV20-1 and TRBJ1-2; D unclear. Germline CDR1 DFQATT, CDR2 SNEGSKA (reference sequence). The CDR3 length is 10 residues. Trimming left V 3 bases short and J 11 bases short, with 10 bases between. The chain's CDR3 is CSASDGLYTF. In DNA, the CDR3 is TGCAGTGCTAGCGACGGCTTGTACACCTTC.

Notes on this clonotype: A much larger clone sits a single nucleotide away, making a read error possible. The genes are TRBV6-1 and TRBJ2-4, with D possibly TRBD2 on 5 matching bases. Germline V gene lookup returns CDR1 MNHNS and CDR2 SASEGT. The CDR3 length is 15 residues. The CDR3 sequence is CASSPEGLAKNSQYF. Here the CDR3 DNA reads TGTGCCAGCAGTCCAGAGGGCCTAGCCAAAAACAGTCAGTACTTC.

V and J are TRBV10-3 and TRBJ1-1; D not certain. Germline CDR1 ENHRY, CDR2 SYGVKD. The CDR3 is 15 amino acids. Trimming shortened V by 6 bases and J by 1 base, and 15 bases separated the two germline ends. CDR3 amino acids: CAISYTERGNTEAFF. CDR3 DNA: TGTGCCATCAGCTATACAGAGAGAGGGAACACTGAAGCTTTCTTT.

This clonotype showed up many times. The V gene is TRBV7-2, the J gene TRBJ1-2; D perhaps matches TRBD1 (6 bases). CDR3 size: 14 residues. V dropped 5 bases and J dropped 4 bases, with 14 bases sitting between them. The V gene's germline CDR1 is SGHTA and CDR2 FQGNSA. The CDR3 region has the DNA TGTGCCAGCAGCGCCTCAGGGGTTCGCTATGGCTACACCTTC. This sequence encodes CASSASGVRYGYTF.

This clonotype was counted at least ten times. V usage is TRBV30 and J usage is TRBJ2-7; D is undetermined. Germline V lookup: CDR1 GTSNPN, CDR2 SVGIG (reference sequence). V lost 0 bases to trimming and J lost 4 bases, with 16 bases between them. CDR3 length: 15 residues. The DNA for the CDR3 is TGTGCCTGGAGTGTGTCAACCGGAATCTGGTACGAGCAGTACTTC. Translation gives CAWSVSTGIWYEQYF.

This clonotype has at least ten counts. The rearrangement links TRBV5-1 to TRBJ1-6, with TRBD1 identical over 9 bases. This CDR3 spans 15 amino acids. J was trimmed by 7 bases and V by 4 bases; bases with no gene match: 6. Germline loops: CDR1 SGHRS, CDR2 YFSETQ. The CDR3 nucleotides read TGCGCCAGCAGCACCGGACAGGGGTCGAATTCACCCCTCCACTTT. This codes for CASSTGQGSNSPLHF.

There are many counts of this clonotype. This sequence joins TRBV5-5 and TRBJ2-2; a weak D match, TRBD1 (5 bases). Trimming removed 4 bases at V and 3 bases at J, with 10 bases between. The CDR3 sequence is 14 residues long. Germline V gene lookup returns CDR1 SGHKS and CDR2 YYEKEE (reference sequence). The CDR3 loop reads CASSHRLYTGELFF. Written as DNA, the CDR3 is TGTGCCAGCAGCCACAGGTTATACACCGGGGAGCTGTTTTTT.